This passage covers 20 T cell receptor beta chains from one sample sequenced in a study of T cells in women clearing cervical HPV infection (dated by TCRdb to the late 2010s). Library generation was performed with the immunoSEQ multiplex PCR assay. The immuneACCESS repertoire file appears here via TCRdb, limited to in-frame rearrangements. These files lack a portion of the clones; in checked studies, under half of the deficit traces to unresolved V genes, and the cause of the others is not known. The sample table includes under 50,000 clones. Together, the top ten hold around 6.5% of the sample. Sample: blood buffy coat. Receptors were obtained from a woman aged 18 to 69 with a cervical HPV16 infection that either progressed to CIN3+ or cleared (not recorded which).

For this clone: The read is 3 residues too short to cover the CDR3 end, so that end is filled in from the germline J gene. This chain links TRBV7-2 with TRBJ2-4; a possible D gene is TRBD2 (6 bases). This CDR3 has 13 residues. Germline V CDR1 and CDR2: SGHTA, FQGNSA. CDR3 protein: CASSSGLSYGQYF. The part of the CDR3 DNA that was read is TGTGCCAGCAGCTCGGGACTCTCCTATGGT. Complete variable domain (other parts from reference TRBV7-2 and TRBJ2-4): GAGVSQSPSNKVTEKGKDVELRCDPISGHTALYWYRQSLGQGLEFLIYFQGNSAPDKSGLPSDRFSAERTGGSVSTLTIQRTQQEDSAVYLCASSSGLSYGQYFGAGTRLSVL.

With regard to this clone: The CDR3 is cut off 3 residues early in the read; its end comes from the germline J gene. This chain links TRBV19 with TRBJ1-5; possible D gene TRBD1, 5 bases. This CDR3 comprises 15 residues. Trimming removed 3 bases at V and 6 bases at J, with 15 bases between. From germline, CDR1 is LNHDA and CDR2 SQIVND (reference sequence). CDR3 amino acids: CASSMKGISGQPQHF. Partial CDR3 DNA: TGTGCCAGTAGTATGAAGGGGATCTCCGGTCAGCCC.

Notes on this clone: The read ends 3 residues early relative to the CDR3; the germline J gene fills the gap. The gene calls are TRBV6-2 or TRBV6-3 and TRBJ2-1; TRBD1 is a possible D gene (6 bases). V lost 4 bases and J lost 4, with 8 bases in between. The germline V gene has CDR1 MNHEY and CDR2 SVGEGT. The CDR3 has 13 amino acids. The sequenced part of the CDR3 DNA is TGTGCCAGCAGTTTGACAGGTTACAATGAG. Its protein product is CASSLTGYNE. In full, the CDR3 reads CASSLTGYNEQFF.

Concerning this clone itself: The read gets to within 3 residues of the CDR3 end, and the germline J gene fills in the rest. This chain connects TRBV6-2 or TRBV6-3 to TRBJ1-1, with 10 bases identical to TRBD1. The CDR3 has 14 residues. The germline CDR1 and CDR2 sequences are MNHEY and SVGEGT. Partial CDR3 DNA: TGTGCCAGCAGTTACACTGGACAGGGGGGAAAA. This encodes CASSYTGQGGK. The entire CDR3 is CASSYTGQGGKAFF.

Concerning this clone itself: The missing CDR3 end, 3 residues past where the read stops, is filled in from the germline J gene. This chain connects TRBV20-1 to TRBJ2-3; TRBD2 aligns across 12 bases. CDR1 is DFQATT, CDR2 SNEGSKA, per germline (reference sequence). Trimming removed 0 bases from V and 2 bases from J; junction bases left unmatched: 9. The CDR3 totals 18 residues. CDR3 DNA, as far as it was read: TGCAGTGCTAGAGACTCCTTCGGACTAGCGGGGCACACAGATACG. Its protein is CSARDSFGLAGHTDT. The CDR3 in its entirety is CSARDSFGLAGHTDTQYF.

Details on this clone: The read is 3 residues too short to cover the CDR3 end, so that end is filled in from the germline J gene. The chain employs TRBV20-1 and TRBJ1-2; 10 nucleotides agree with TRBD1. The CDR3 is made up of 16 amino acids. V gave up 3 bases and J gave up 3 bases; unmatched junction bases: 10. Germline V gene sequence: CDR1 DFQATT, CDR2 SNEGSKA (reference sequence). CDR3 in amino acids: CSASEDRGSLHYGYTF. The CDR3 DNA, read in part, is TGCAGTGCTAGTGAGGACAGGGGGTCCCTACACTATGGC.

About this clone: The DNA ends 3 residues before the CDR3 does, and the rest of the CDR3 is filled in from the germline J gene. J is TRBJ2-2 and V is TRBV7-6, with D uncertain. Between the trimmed V and J ends, which lost 3 bases and 2 bases, there was a span of 7 bases. CDR1 is SGHVS, CDR2 FNYEAQ, per germline. The CDR3 runs 14 residues. This CDR3 reads CASSFIRNTGELFF. Incomplete CDR3 DNA: TGTGCCAGCAGCTTCATCAGAAACACCGGGGAG.

As to this clone: The read finishes 3 residues shy of the CDR3 end, and the germline J gene is used to complete it. V gene TRBV6-2 or TRBV6-3 combines with J gene TRBJ1-1; no definite D call. Germline lookup yields CDR1 MNHEY and CDR2 SVGEGT. CDR3 length equals 13 residues. Partial CDR3 DNA: TGTGCCACCTTAGCGGGAGGCTACTACGAG. Translated, it gives CATLAGGYYE. The CDR3 in full is CATLAGGYYEAFF.

As regards this clone: The read falls 3 residues short of the CDR3 end, and the missing part is taken from the germline J gene. V is TRBV20-1 and J is TRBJ1-5; 10 bases align to TRBD1. Trimming at V came to 0 bases and at J to 1 base, leaving 6 bases not matched to a gene. The CDR3 is 17 residues long. Germline V CDR1 and CDR2: DFQATT, SNEGSKA (reference sequence). This CDR3 reads CSARDRDRGLSNQPQHF. CDR3 bases read: TGCAGTGCTAGAGACCGGGACAGGGGACTAAGCAATCAGCCC.

A word on this clone: Read sequence stops 3 residues before the CDR3 end, and the germline J gene provides the missing end. V is TRBV5-1 and J is TRBJ2-5, with TRBD2 matching over 10 bases. Germline V gene data show CDR1 as SGHRS and CDR2 as YFSETQ. J gave up 5 bases and V 7 bases, and 5 bases lay outside the gene matches. This CDR3 has 13 residues. This chain's CDR3 is CASGTSGDETQYF. The CDR3 bases that were read are TGCGCCAGCGGAACTAGCGGGGACGAGACC.

In the case of this clone: The read finishes 3 residues shy of the CDR3 end, and the germline J gene is used to complete it. The rearrangement joins TRBV7-9 to TRBJ1-2, with D perhaps TRBD1 (5 bases). This CDR3 has 14 residues. Germline CDR1 reads SEHNR; CDR2 reads FQNEAQ (reference sequence). Partial CDR3 DNA: TGTGCCAGCAGCCCACCGGGACTAGCGGACGAC. It translates to CASSPPGLADD. The whole CDR3 is CASSPPGLADDYTF.

Remarks on this clone: The CDR3 extends 3 residues past the end of the read, so its final part is completed from the germline J gene. This chain connects TRBV5-1 to TRBJ2-5; 7 bases match TRBD2. The ends lost 4 bases at V and 0 bases at J; junction bases unmatched: 3. CDR1 is SGHRS and CDR2 is YFSETQ in the germline V gene. The CDR3 spans 14 residues. The CDR3 loop reads CASSPGTNQETQYF. CDR3 bases read: TGCGCCAGCAGCCCGGGGACTAACCAAGAGACC.

A note on this clone: The read is 3 residues too short to cover the CDR3 end, so that end is filled in from the germline J gene. V usage is TRBV7-2 and J usage is TRBJ2-2; D possibly corresponds to TRBD2 (7 bases). The germline V gene encodes CDR1 SGHTA and CDR2 FQGNSA. The CDR3 contains 13 residues. The CDR3 sequence is CASTEGGNEKLFF. The DNA read from the CDR3 is TGTGCCAGTACCGAGGGGGGGAATGAAAAG.

To note about this clone: The sequence runs out 3 residues before the end of the CDR3; the remainder is reconstructed from the germline J gene. J is TRBJ2-2 and V is TRBV6-2 or TRBV6-3, with TRBD1 identical over 8 bases. In germline, CDR1 is MNHEY, CDR2 SVGEGT. The CDR3 consists of 15 residues. After removal of 4 bases from V and 4 bases from J, the junction contained 5 bases not matched to a gene. CDR3 protein: CASSSWTGSTGELFF. CDR3 DNA, as far as it was read: TGTGCCAGCAGTTCCTGGACAGGGAGCACCGGGGAG.

The sequenced CDR3 bases are TGTGCCAGCAGTGTAGAGACTGGGGCCAACGTA. Translated, it gives CASSVETGANV. The whole CDR3 sequence reads CASSVETGANVLFF. This chain links TRBV2 with TRBJ1-4; possibly TRBD1 for D (5 bases). The CDR3 extends 3 residues past the end of the read, so its final part is completed from the germline J gene. This CDR3 has 14 residues. Germline V gene data show CDR1 as SNHLY and CDR2 as FYNNEI.

Note on this clone: The read terminates 3 residues before the CDR3 end, so the remaining end is supplied by the germline J gene. The rearrangement uses TRBV20-1 and TRBJ2-3, with 7 bases lining up with TRBD1. This CDR3 is 15 amino acids long. Germline lookup yields CDR1 DFQATT and CDR2 SNEGSKA (reference sequence). V was pared by 1 base and J by 2 bases, with 6 bases of the junction left unmatched. CDR3 sequence: CSARGGQAHTDTQYF. CDR3 DNA (partial): TGCAGTGCTAGAGGTGGACAGGCCCACACAGATACG.

In the case of this clone: Read data end 3 residues before the CDR3 end; the end is taken from the germline J gene. The chain is built from TRBV5-5 and TRBJ1-2; 8 bases are shared with TRBD1. J lost 6 bases, V lost 3 bases, and 7 bases had no gene match. Germline V gene data show CDR1 as SGHKS and CDR2 as YYEKEE (reference sequence). This CDR3 is 14 amino acids long. The sequenced CDR3 bases are TGTGCCAGCAGCTCACGACAGGGGACGCATGGC. As protein: CASSSRQGTHG. The complete CDR3 reads CASSSRQGTHGYTF.

CDR3 DNA, as far as it was read: TGCGCCAGCAGCTTTAGCTCAGGGGGCGCAGGAACTAATGAAAAA. Residues: CASSFSSGGAGTNEK. In full, the CDR3 reads CASSFSSGGAGTNEKLFF. The chain couples TRBV5-1 to TRBJ1-4; the match to TRBD1 covers 8 bases. The read is 3 residues too short to cover the CDR3 end, so that end is filled in from the germline J gene. Germline lookup yields CDR1 SGHRS and CDR2 YFSETQ. Trimming took 2 bases from V and 1 from J; bases not matched to a gene: 10. This CDR3 comprises 18 residues.

On this clone: The CDR3 is cut off 3 residues early in the read; its end comes from the germline J gene. This chain connects TRBV20-1 to TRBJ1-1; no reliable D call. Germline V gene lookup returns CDR1 DFQATT and CDR2 SNEGSKA (reference sequence). The V end lost 3 bases, the J end lost 7 bases, and 9 bases lay between the germline ends. The CDR3 is made up of 11 amino acids. Partial CDR3 DNA: TGCAGTGCTAGCAAGGCCAGTGAA. It encodes CSASKASE. The entire CDR3 sequence reads CSASKASEAFF.

About this clone itself: The CDR3 is cut off 3 residues early in the read; its end comes from the germline J gene. J is TRBJ1-3 and V is TRBV7-3, with 12 bases aligning to TRBD1. In germline, CDR1 is SGHTA, CDR2 FQGTGA. Trimming at V came to 1 base and at J to 1 base, leaving 8 bases not matched to a gene. The CDR3 runs to 19 residues. CDR3 in amino acids: CASSLRGPGQGASGNTIYF. CDR3 DNA, as far as it was read: TGTGCCAGCAGCTTAAGAGGACCGGGACAGGGGGCTTCTGGAAACACC. The full variable domain, with the rest looked up from reference TRBV7-3 and TRBJ1-3, is GAGVSQTPSNKVTEKGKYVELRCDPISGHTALYWYRQSLGQGPEFLIYFQGTGAADDSGLPNDRFFAVRPEGSVSTLKIQRTERGDSAVYLCASSLRGPGQGASGNTIYFGEGSWLTVV.